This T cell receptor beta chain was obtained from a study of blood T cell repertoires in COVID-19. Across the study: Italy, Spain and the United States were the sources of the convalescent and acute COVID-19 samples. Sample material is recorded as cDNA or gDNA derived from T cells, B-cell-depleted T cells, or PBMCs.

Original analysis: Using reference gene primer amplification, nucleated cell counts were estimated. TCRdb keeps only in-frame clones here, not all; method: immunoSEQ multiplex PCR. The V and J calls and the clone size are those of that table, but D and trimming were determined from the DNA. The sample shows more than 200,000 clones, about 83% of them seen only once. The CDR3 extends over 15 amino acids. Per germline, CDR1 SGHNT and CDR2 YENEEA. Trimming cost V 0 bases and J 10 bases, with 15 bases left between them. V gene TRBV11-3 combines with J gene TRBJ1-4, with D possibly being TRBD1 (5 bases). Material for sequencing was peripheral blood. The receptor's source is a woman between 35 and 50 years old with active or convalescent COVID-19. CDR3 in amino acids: CASSLEEAVGGKLFF. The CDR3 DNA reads TGTGCCAGCAGCTTAGAGGAGGCGGTCGGGGGAAAACTGTTTTTT.